A selection of T cell receptor beta chains follows, all from one sample in a study of cytomegalovirus exposure and HLA in healthy donors. The data were produced by immunoSEQ multiplex PCR, yet TCRdb's version contains in-frame clones alone and is incomplete. Of about 130,000 clones listed, around two thirds are singletons. Specimen: PBMCs. The receptors were sampled from a human donor in good health. Both conserved end residues are part of each CDR3. Each record gives: J gene, V gene, D gene, clone size, CDR3 protein, CDR3 DNA. The D gene is left open where the match is weak. Clone size is not always given. Where it is, it says once, few, many or a class for expanded clones.

j_gene: TRBJ2-1
v_gene: TRBV2
d_gene: .
abundance: once
CDR3aa: CASSMGSGIFYNEQFF
CDR3nt: TGTGCCAGCAGTATGGGGTCAGGGATATTCTACAATGAGCAGTTCTTC

j_gene: TRBJ2-5
v_gene: TRBV7-3
d_gene: .
abundance: .
CDR3aa: CASSLGESGETQYF
CDR3nt: TGTGCCAGCAGCTTAGGGGAGTCGGGAGAGACCCAGTACTTC

j_gene: TRBJ1-2
v_gene: TRBV6-5
d_gene: .
abundance: few
CDR3aa: CASSEANYGYTF
CDR3nt: TGTGCCAGCAGTGAGGCTAACTATGGCTACACCTTC

j_gene: TRBJ2-7
v_gene: TRBV7-9
d_gene: .
abundance: .
CDR3aa: CASSHTSYEQYF
CDR3nt: TGTGCCAGCAGCCACACTAGCTACGAGCAGTACTTC

j_gene: TRBJ2-2
v_gene: TRBV15
d_gene: TRBD1
abundance: .
CDR3aa: CATSRGTGGGTGELFF
CDR3nt: TGTGCCACCAGCAGAGGTACAGGGGGCGGCACCGGGGAGCTGTTTTTT

j_gene: TRBJ2-3
v_gene: TRBV5-4
d_gene: .
abundance: once
CDR3aa: CASSFPSVAGTDTQYF
CDR3nt: TGTGCCAGCAGCTTTCCTTCAGTAGCCGGCACAGATACGCAGTATTTT

j_gene: TRBJ2-1
v_gene: TRBV19
d_gene: TRBD2
abundance: .
CDR3aa: CASRLSGGDGEQFF
CDR3nt: TGTGCCAGTAGATTAAGCGGGGGGGATGGTGAGCAGTTCTTC

j_gene: TRBJ2-1
v_gene: TRBV11-1
d_gene: .
abundance: .
CDR3aa: CASSLSRNNEQFF
CDR3nt: TGTGCCAGCAGCTTATCCAGAAACAATGAGCAGTTCTTC

j_gene: TRBJ2-3
v_gene: TRBV28
d_gene: .
abundance: once
CDR3aa: CASSPPRYEGEGRDTQYF
CDR3nt: TGTGCCAGCAGTCCGCCCCGTTATGAGGGGGAGGGCCGAGATACGCAGTATTTT

j_gene: TRBJ2-1
v_gene: TRBV10-2
d_gene: TRBD2
abundance: .
CDR3aa: CASTFLAGGNNEQFF
CDR3nt: TGCGCCAGCACCTTCCTAGCGGGGGGCAACAATGAGCAGTTCTTC

j_gene: TRBJ1-4
v_gene: TRBV4-3
d_gene: TRBD1
abundance: .
CDR3aa: CASSQGTGGGEKLFF
CDR3nt: TGCGCCAGCAGCCAAGGAACAGGGGGCGGTGAAAAACTGTTTTTT

j_gene: TRBJ1-1
v_gene: TRBV7-9
d_gene: .
abundance: .
CDR3aa: CASSLPGRDTEAFF
CDR3nt: TGTGCCAGCAGCTTACCTGGCAGGGACACTGAAGCTTTCTTT

j_gene: TRBJ2-1
v_gene: TRBV28
d_gene: .
abundance: .
CDR3aa: CASSHSREQFF
CDR3nt: TGTGCCAGCAGCCATAGTCGCGAGCAGTTCTTC

j_gene: TRBJ2-1
v_gene: TRBV28
d_gene: .
abundance: once
CDR3aa: CASRLERRSSSYNEQFF
CDR3nt: TGTGCCAGCAGATTGGAGCGGAGGTCAAGCTCCTACAATGAGCAGTTCTTC

j_gene: TRBJ1-2
v_gene: TRBV30
d_gene: TRBD1
abundance: .
CDR3aa: CAWRGDRESGYTF
CDR3nt: TGTGCCTGGAGGGGCGACAGGGAGTCTGGCTACACCTTC

j_gene: TRBJ2-3
v_gene: TRBV5-6
d_gene: TRBD2
abundance: .
CDR3aa: CASSRERGGVSPDTQYF
CDR3nt: TGTGCCAGCAGCCGAGAGCGGGGGGGCGTCAGTCCAGATACGCAGTATTTT

j_gene: TRBJ2-6
v_gene: TRBV7-8
d_gene: TRBD1
abundance: .
CDR3aa: CASSTTTGAGANVLTF
CDR3nt: TGTGCCAGCAGCACAACAACAGGGGCTGGGGCCAACGTCCTGACTTTC

j_gene: TRBJ2-6
v_gene: TRBV7-8
d_gene: TRBD1
abundance: .
CDR3aa: CASSGRQGAYGANVLTF
CDR3nt: TGTGCCAGCAGCGGACGACAGGGGGCGTATGGGGCCAACGTCCTGACTTTC

j_gene: TRBJ2-1
v_gene: TRBV7-7
d_gene: TRBD2
abundance: .
CDR3aa: CASSQGLAGVGEQFF
CDR3nt: TGTGCCAGCAGCCAGGGACTAGCGGGAGTAGGTGAGCAGTTCTTC

j_gene: TRBJ2-3
v_gene: TRBV19
d_gene: TRBD2
abundance: .
CDR3aa: CASPPLTSGGDTDTQYF
CDR3nt: TGTGCCAGTCCCCCTTTGACTAGCGGGGGGGACACAGATACGCAGTATTTT

j_gene: TRBJ1-1
v_gene: TRBV7-2
d_gene: TRBD1
abundance: .
CDR3aa: CASSFDRGTAFF
CDR3nt: TGTGCCAGCAGCTTCGACAGGGGTACGGCTTTCTTT

j_gene: TRBJ1-1
v_gene: TRBV7-6
d_gene: .
abundance: .
CDR3aa: CASSPLDKNTEAFF
CDR3nt: TGTGCCAGCAGCCCACTGGACAAGAACACTGAAGCTTTCTTT

j_gene: TRBJ2-1
v_gene: TRBV2
d_gene: .
abundance: .
CDR3aa: CASSEEQKIAYNEQFF
CDR3nt: TGTGCCAGCAGTGAAGAACAAAAAATCGCCTACAATGAGCAGTTCTTC

j_gene: TRBJ1-2
v_gene: TRBV6-5
d_gene: TRBD1
abundance: .
CDR3aa: CASSYLGQAYGYTF
CDR3nt: TGTGCCAGCAGTTACCTCGGACAGGCCTATGGCTACACCTTC

j_gene: TRBJ1-4
v_gene: TRBV9
d_gene: .
abundance: few
CDR3aa: CASSARGGREMTNEKLFF
CDR3nt: TGTGCCAGCAGCGCAAGGGGAGGGCGGGAAATGACTAATGAAAAACTGTTTTTT

j_gene: TRBJ2-3
v_gene: TRBV18
d_gene: .
abundance: .
CDR3aa: CASSPGGRYTDTQYF
CDR3nt: TGTGCCAGCTCACCAGGTGGCAGGTACACAGATACGCAGTATTTT

j_gene: TRBJ1-3
v_gene: TRBV9
d_gene: .
abundance: few
CDR3aa: CASSVATGNTIYF
CDR3nt: TGTGCCAGCAGCGTAGCTACGGGAAACACCATATATTTT

j_gene: TRBJ2-5
v_gene: TRBV28
d_gene: TRBD2
abundance: .
CDR3aa: CASTRTSGIQAQYF
CDR3nt: TGTGCCAGCACCAGGACTAGCGGCATCCAGGCCCAGTACTTC

j_gene: TRBJ2-2
v_gene: TRBV9
d_gene: .
abundance: .
CDR3aa: CASSGRGGFGGELFF
CDR3nt: TGTGCCAGCAGCGGGAGGGGGGGGTTCGGCGGGGAGCTGTTTTTT

j_gene: TRBJ2-7
v_gene: TRBV27
d_gene: TRBD1
abundance: .
CDR3aa: CASTTGQGAVQYF
CDR3nt: TGTGCCAGTACCACGGGGCAGGGGGCTGTGCAGTACTTC

j_gene: TRBJ2-1
v_gene: TRBV18
d_gene: TRBD1
abundance: few
CDR3aa: CASSIRDREGNEQFF
CDR3nt: TGTGCCAGCTCAATCCGGGACAGGGAGGGCAATGAGCAGTTCTTC

j_gene: TRBJ2-1
v_gene: TRBV6-5
d_gene: .
abundance: .
CDR3aa: CASSFRGDEQFF
CDR3nt: TGTGCCAGCAGTTTTAGGGGTGATGAGCAGTTCTTC

j_gene: TRBJ1-6
v_gene: TRBV5-3
d_gene: .
abundance: .
CDR3aa: CARSWGGSPLHF
CDR3nt: TGTGCCAGAAGTTGGGGGGGGTCACCCCTCCACTTT

j_gene: TRBJ2-1
v_gene: TRBV28
d_gene: TRBD1
abundance: .
CDR3aa: CASQGQGISHYNEQFF
CDR3nt: TGTGCCAGCCAGGGACAGGGAATTTCCCATTACAATGAGCAGTTCTTC

j_gene: TRBJ2-7
v_gene: TRBV4-3
d_gene: TRBD2
abundance: .
CDR3aa: CASSQDTSGIYEQYF
CDR3nt: TGCGCCAGCAGCCAAGATACTAGCGGGATTTACGAGCAGTACTTC

j_gene: TRBJ2-7
v_gene: TRBV4-1
d_gene: .
abundance: .
CDR3aa: CASSQVGTAGEQYF
CDR3nt: TGCGCCAGCAGCCAAGTCGGGACAGCGGGCGAGCAGTACTTC

j_gene: TRBJ2-7
v_gene: TRBV13
d_gene: TRBD1
abundance: .
CDR3aa: CASRGPGTGAYEQYF
CDR3nt: TGTGCCAGCAGGGGGCCCGGGACAGGGGCCTACGAGCAGTACTTC

j_gene: TRBJ1-2
v_gene: TRBV28
d_gene: TRBD1
abundance: .
CDR3aa: CASSTGAVSGYTF
CDR3nt: TGTGCCAGCAGTACAGGGGCCGTTTCGGGCTACACCTTC

j_gene: TRBJ1-1
v_gene: TRBV4-2
d_gene: .
abundance: .
CDR3aa: CASSRYGQIEAFF
CDR3nt: TGTGCCAGCAGCCGATATGGACAGATTGAAGCTTTCTTT

j_gene: TRBJ1-2
v_gene: TRBV28
d_gene: .
abundance: .
CDR3aa: CASRTEDGSLYGYTF
CDR3nt: TGTGCCAGCAGGACTGAAGACGGATCTCTCTATGGCTACACCTTC

j_gene: TRBJ1-1
v_gene: TRBV6-1
d_gene: .
abundance: few
CDR3aa: CASSDPTQGHTEAFF
CDR3nt: TGTGCCAGCAGTGACCCTACACAGGGACACACTGAAGCTTTCTTT

j_gene: TRBJ2-3
v_gene: TRBV2
d_gene: TRBD2
abundance: .
CDR3aa: CASSPGLSTDTQYF
CDR3nt: TGTGCCAGCAGCCCGGGACTAAGCACAGATACGCAGTATTTT

j_gene: TRBJ2-4
v_gene: TRBV2
d_gene: TRBD1
abundance: .
CDR3aa: CASSRPGQGLAKNIQYF
CDR3nt: TGTGCCAGCAGTCGTCCGGGACAGGGTTTAGCCAAAAACATTCAGTACTTC

j_gene: TRBJ1-4
v_gene: TRBV28
d_gene: TRBD1
abundance: .
CDR3aa: CASSPTGAGNEKLFF
CDR3nt: TGTGCCAGCAGTCCCACAGGGGCGGGTAATGAAAAACTGTTTTTT

j_gene: TRBJ1-4
v_gene: TRBV4-3
d_gene: TRBD1
abundance: .
CDR3aa: CASSQDSVGTGDEGEKLFF
CDR3nt: TGCGCCAGCAGCCAAGATTCTGTCGGGACAGGGGATGAAGGTGAAAAACTGTTTTTT

j_gene: TRBJ2-6
v_gene: TRBV11-2
d_gene: .
abundance: .
CDR3aa: CASSLESRSGANVLTF
CDR3nt: TGTGCCAGCAGCTTAGAAAGCCGCTCTGGGGCCAACGTCCTGACTTTC

j_gene: TRBJ2-3
v_gene: TRBV4-2
d_gene: .
abundance: .
CDR3aa: CASSQERWGDQTTDTQYF
CDR3nt: TGTGCCAGCAGCCAAGAACGATGGGGGGACCAAACTACAGATACGCAGTATTTT

j_gene: TRBJ2-5
v_gene: TRBV10-3
d_gene: TRBD1
abundance: .
CDR3aa: CAIGTGFQETQYF
CDR3nt: TGTGCAATTGGGACAGGGTTCCAAGAGACCCAGTACTTC

j_gene: TRBJ2-5
v_gene: TRBV28
d_gene: TRBD1
abundance: .
CDR3aa: CASKTGGQETQYF
CDR3nt: TGTGCCAGCAAGACAGGGGGCCAAGAGACCCAGTACTTC

j_gene: TRBJ2-1
v_gene: TRBV9
d_gene: TRBD2
abundance: few
CDR3aa: CASSVGSSGNHEQFF
CDR3nt: TGTGCCAGCAGCGTAGGGTCTAGCGGGAACCATGAGCAGTTCTTC

j_gene: TRBJ2-5
v_gene: TRBV5-6
d_gene: .
abundance: .
CDR3aa: CASSLTQGGQETQYF
CDR3nt: TGTGCCAGCAGCCTAACGCAGGGTGGCCAAGAGACCCAGTACTTC

j_gene: TRBJ2-7
v_gene: TRBV4-3
d_gene: .
abundance: .
CDR3aa: CASSQDSVGRGSYEQYF
CDR3nt: TGCGCCAGCAGCCAAGATTCCGTAGGCAGGGGTTCCTACGAGCAGTACTTC

j_gene: TRBJ2-7
v_gene: TRBV9
d_gene: TRBD2
abundance: .
CDR3aa: CASSPRPVTSGYEQYF
CDR3nt: TGTGCCAGCAGCCCCCGACCCGTGACTAGCGGCTACGAGCAGTACTTC

j_gene: TRBJ1-2
v_gene: TRBV7-3
d_gene: .
abundance: .
CDR3aa: CASSEGGGRYTF
CDR3nt: TGTGCCAGCAGCGAGGGGGGGGGACGCTACACCTTC